Described below is a single TCR beta chain sequence and its context. Its specificity is unknown. The data derive from a study of cytomegalovirus exposure and HLA in healthy donors. Whole-study results and caveats: Three chains tied to CMV proved CMV antigen-specific in vitro. There were some V segments, including TRBV6-2 and TRBV6-3, excluded as indistinguishable.

The CDR3 contains 14 residues. Germline V gene sequence: CDR1 SNHLY, CDR2 FYNNEI. V was cut by 4 bases and J by 0 bases, with 10 bases left in between. Primers: 60 Vbeta forward and 13 Jbeta reverse. Sequencing was performed with immunoSEQ multiplex PCR; in TCRdb, only in-frame clones are kept and a portion is missing. The table for this sample gives about 110,000 clones. This receptor was obtained from a man aged 35 to 55 in good health and CMV-seropositive. The V and J genes are TRBV2 and TRBJ2-7, with D tentatively TRBD2 (5 bases). Sequenced material: PBMCs. The CDR3: CASSAGVTSYEQYF. Written as DNA, the CDR3 is TGTGCCAGCAGTGCCGGGGTCACCTCCTACGAGCAGTACTTC.